This T cell receptor beta chain was recovered during a study of OX40 agonist ivuxolimab in advanced cancers. Sequencing was performed with immunoSEQ multiplex PCR; in TCRdb, only in-frame clones are kept and a portion is missing. This sample has 65,000 to 95,000 clones, with about 86% found just once. The sample holds a few counts of this clone. What it recognizes is unknown. General study findings and limits: The expanded peripheral T cells' antigen specificity was not determined.

The CDR3 sequence is 17 residues long. J was trimmed by 4 bases and V by 8 bases; bases with no gene match: 16. The sample consisted of CD4+ or CD8+ T cells sorted from blood, taken in a trial of the OX40 agonist ivuxolimab. The V and J genes are TRBV23-1 and TRBJ2-5, with TRBD2 identical over 10 bases. TRBV23-1 belongs to the ORF category, with a function that is uncertain. The clonotype was recovered from an adult with an advanced solid tumor such as melanoma, head and neck, liver or kidney cancer. CDR3 sequence reads: CASGHIASGGISETQYF. CDR3 in DNA: TGCGCCAGCGGACATATTGCTAGCGGGGGTATATCAGAGACCCAGTACTTC.